This T cell receptor beta chain derives from a study of shared clonotypes between healthy human individuals. Study-wide results and caveats: Against clonotypes common to all four donors, non-shared ones had lower generation probabilities. A few donors showed sharing of around 5% of naive CD4 clonotypes.

TCRdb's copy holds only in-frame clones and misses some; the assay was immunoSEQ multiplex PCR. Of around 1.4 million clones listed, 98% are singletons. Adult donors, all healthy and HIV-negative, had no recent acute infections or vaccinations. The donor cohort consisted entirely of Caucasian adults residing in Nashville, Tennessee. Looked up from germline, CDR1 is DFQATT and CDR2 is SNEGSKA (reference sequence). CDR3 size: 11 residues. Between the trimmed V and J ends, which lost 4 bases and 7 bases, there was a span of 10 bases. On this clone: Its matching antigen is unknown.

Sequenced sample: naive CD4+ T cells sorted from blood. Subset meaning: CD45RA+ positively selected. V is TRBV20-1 and J is TRBJ1-2, with D possibly TRBD1 on 5 matching bases. The sequence was collected from a man younger than 45 in good health. CDR3 coding DNA: TGCAGTGCTAAGGGGCCCGGTGGCTACACCTTC. This codes for CSAKGPGGYTF.